The 12 T cell receptor beta chains listed next were all sequenced from one sample in a study of regulatory T cells in long-lasting Graves disease. Arm-PCR with iRepertoire HTBI primers amplified the CDR3 regions for these TCR beta libraries. MiXCR, applied by TCRdb to the multiplex PCR reads, yields one record per CDR3 protein. The table shows 700,000 or so distinct CDR3 sequences, with 25% to 35% occurring only once. Time point: persistent/refractory GD, antithyroid drugs over 5 years with positive TRAb. The TCR library was prepared using RNA isolated from PBMCs. The starting material was peripheral blood mononuclear cells (PBMCs), obtained when the disease was refractory, from a patient treated with antithyroid drugs. All receptors derive from a female donor with Graves disease.

This clonotype occurred a few times. The chain combines TRBV7-8 with TRBJ1-5, with a tentative D call TRBD1 (5 bases). V dropped 4 bases and J dropped 5 bases, with 18 bases sitting between them. CDR1 is SGHVS and CDR2 is FQNEAQ in the germline V gene. The CDR3 runs 16 residues. CDR3 DNA: TGTGCCAGCAGCTCAAAGGGCGCAGGGAGGCATCAGCCCCAGCATTTT. It yields the protein CASSSKGAGRHQPQHF.

This clonotype showed up just once. The chain joins TRBV25-1 to TRBJ1-2; D is possibly TRBD1 (6 bases). The CDR3 spans 13 residues. The germline V and J ends were trimmed by 8 bases and 4 bases, with 14 bases remaining between them. Germline CDR1 and CDR2: MGHDK and SYGVNS. CDR3 in DNA: TGTGCCAGCCAACAGGGAGTGGGCTATGGCTACACCTTC. It specifies CASQQGVGYGYTF.

The table lists this clonotype with many counts. The J gene is TRBJ1-2, the V gene TRBV11-2; no clear D gene. The CDR3 totals 14 residues. V was clipped by 3 bases and J by 0 bases, with 8 bases between them. Germline V lookup: CDR1 SGHAT, CDR2 FQNNGV. The CDR3 DNA reads as TGTGCCAGCAGCTTTGCAGGACCTAACTATGGCTACACCTTC. It yields the protein CASSFAGPNYGYTF.

The V call is TRBV9, the J call TRBJ1-4; D ambiguous. V was trimmed by 3 bases and J by 8 bases, leaving 11 bases between them. CDR1 is SGDLS and CDR2 is YYNGEE in the germline V gene. This CDR3 is built from 13 residues. CDR3 sequence: CASSGPGGEKLFF. For the CDR3, the DNA is TGTGCCAGCAGCGGTCCCGGTGGGGAAAAACTGTTTTTT.

This clonotype appeared many times. The rearrangement joins TRBV12-3 or TRBV12-4 to TRBJ2-5; unclear D gene. Deletions cut 6 bases from V and 5 bases from J, with 16 bases between. There are 14 residues in the CDR3. The CDR3 DNA follows: TGTGCCAGCAGAAGTAATCAAGTTTGGGAGACCCAGTACTTC. This translates into CASRSNQVWETQYF.

On this clonotype itself: A much larger clone lies a single base off, so this may be a read error. This chain links TRBV3-1 with TRBJ1-4; D uncertain. This CDR3 contains 12 residues. Per the germline V gene, CDR1 is LGHDT and CDR2 is YNNKEL (reference sequence). DNA for the CDR3: TGTGCCGGCAGCCAAGGTGGTGAAAAACTGTTTTTT. Translated, it gives CAGSQGGEKLFF. The whole variable domain, remainder taken from reference TRBV3-1 and TRBJ1-4, is DTAVSQTPKYLVTQMGNDKSIKCEQNLGHDTMYWYKQDSKKFLKIMFSYNNKELIINETVPNRFSPKSPDKAHLNLHINSLELGDSAVYFCAGSQGGEKLFFGSGTQLSVL.

Comments on this clonotype: One junction end does not reproduce the germline sequence, and a read error may be involved. The CDR3 reads CASSSGGAGCTF. The CDR3, as DNA: TGTGCCAGCAGTTCAGGGGGCGCCGGCTGCACCTTC. The rearrangement uses TRBV28 and TRBJ1-2; 8 bases fit TRBD1. Germline CDR1 is MDHEN and CDR2 is SYDVKM. The CDR3 length is 12 residues.

The genes are TRBV24-1 and TRBJ1-5; D not resolved. Trimming removed 9 bases from V and 4 bases from J, with 12 bases in between. Looked up from germline, CDR1 is KGHDR and CDR2 is SFDVKD. The CDR3 loop spans 13 amino acids. The CDR3 DNA reads as TGTGCCACCGCGCAAGGAGGAAATCAGCCCCAGCATTTT. It translates to CATAQGGNQPQHF.

The sample holds many counts of this clonotype. The CDR3 coding sequence is TGCAGTGCTTTCCTCCCCGGGACAGACTACACCTTC. This encodes CSAFLPGTDYTF. The V call is TRBV20-1, the J call TRBJ1-2, with TRBD1 matching over 7 bases. This CDR3 comprises 12 residues. Looked up from germline, CDR1 is DFQATT and CDR2 is SNEGSKA (reference sequence). The J segment lost 10 bases and the V segment lost 5 bases, leaving 10 bases of the junction unmatched.

The gene calls are TRBV20-1 and TRBJ2-7; D may be TRBD1 (6 bases). Looked up from germline, CDR1 is DFQATT and CDR2 is SNEGSKA (reference sequence). This CDR3 comprises 11 residues. Deletions cut 4 bases from V and 3 bases from J, with 7 bases between. The CDR3 here is CSAKQGYEQYF. CDR3 bases: TGCAGTGCTAAACAGGGCTACGAGCAGTACTTC.

This clonotype has more than one count but fewer than ten. V is TRBV29-1 and J is TRBJ2-5, with D unclear. CDR3 length equals 11 residues. V lost 4 bases and J 3 bases, leaving 6 bases between the germline ends. Germline V gene data show CDR1 as SQVTM and CDR2 as ANQGSEA. The CDR3 sequence is CSVALKETQYF. CDR3 nucleotides: TGCAGCGTTGCACTAAAAGAGACCCAGTACTTC.

This clonotype was counted only a few times. The chain is built from TRBV28 and TRBJ2-2; 12 nucleotides line up with TRBD1. CDR1 and CDR2 (germline): MDHEN, SYDVKM. Trimming removed 5 bases from V and 6 bases from J; junction bases left unmatched: 7. This CDR3 spans 16 amino acids. CDR3 amino acids: CASSPGTGGSAGELFF. Written as DNA, the CDR3 is TGTGCCAGCAGTCCCGGGACAGGGGGCAGTGCCGGGGAGCTGTTTTTT.